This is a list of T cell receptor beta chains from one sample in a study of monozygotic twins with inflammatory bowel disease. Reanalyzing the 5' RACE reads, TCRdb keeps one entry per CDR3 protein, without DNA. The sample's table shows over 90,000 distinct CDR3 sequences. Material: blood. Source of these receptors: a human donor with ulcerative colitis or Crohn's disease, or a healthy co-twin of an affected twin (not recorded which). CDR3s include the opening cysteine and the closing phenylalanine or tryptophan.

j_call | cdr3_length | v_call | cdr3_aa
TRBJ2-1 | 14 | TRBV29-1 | CSVPERGSFNEQFF
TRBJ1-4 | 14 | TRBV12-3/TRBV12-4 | CASSFRGSNEKLFF
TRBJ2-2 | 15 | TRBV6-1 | CASNAGQTNTGELFF
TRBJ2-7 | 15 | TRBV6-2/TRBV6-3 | CASRNNRGPSYEQYF
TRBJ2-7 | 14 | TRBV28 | CASSPLFESYEQYF
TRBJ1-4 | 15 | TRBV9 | CASSATGGPNEKLFF
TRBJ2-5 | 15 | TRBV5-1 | CASSLTVPLQETQYF
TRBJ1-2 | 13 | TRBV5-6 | CASSFGGNYGYTF
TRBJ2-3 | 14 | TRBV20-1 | CSVVGGRMTDTQYF
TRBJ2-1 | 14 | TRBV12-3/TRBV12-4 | CASSLGHPTDEQFF
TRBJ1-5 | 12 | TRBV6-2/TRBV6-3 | CAGSWGGGLQHF
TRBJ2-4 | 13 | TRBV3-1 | CASSRQGGDIQYF
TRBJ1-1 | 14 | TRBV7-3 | CASSLGGMNTEAFF
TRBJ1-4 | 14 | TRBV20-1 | CSARDRGRGEKLFF
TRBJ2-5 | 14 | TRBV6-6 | CASSYLIGRETQYF
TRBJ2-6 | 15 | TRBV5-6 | CASSSLSSGANVLTF
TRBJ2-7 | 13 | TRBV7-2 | CASSLWGVGEQYF
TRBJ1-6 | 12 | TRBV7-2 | CASSLDNSPLHF
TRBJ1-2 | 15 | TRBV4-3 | CASSQDRGPPYGYTF
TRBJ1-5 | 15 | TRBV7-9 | CASSLEGKSNQPQHF
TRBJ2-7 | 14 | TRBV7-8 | CASSLGGPSYEQYF
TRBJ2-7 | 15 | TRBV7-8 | CASSLEQGWTYEQYF
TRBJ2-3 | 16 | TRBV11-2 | CASSPGLKNSTDTQYF
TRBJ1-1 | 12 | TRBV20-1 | CSARESGTEAFF
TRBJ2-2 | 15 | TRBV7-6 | CASSLNFGTTGELFF
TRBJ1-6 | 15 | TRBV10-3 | CANRQDLRGSSPLHF
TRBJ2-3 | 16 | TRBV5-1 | CASSGASGTLTDTQYF
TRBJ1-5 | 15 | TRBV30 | CAWSVPGYSNQPQHF
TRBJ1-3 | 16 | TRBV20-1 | CSARDMGRARGNTIYF
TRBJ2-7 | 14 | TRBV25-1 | CASSGTGDFSEQYF
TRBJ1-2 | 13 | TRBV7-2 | CASSPKASYGYTF
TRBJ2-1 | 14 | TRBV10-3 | CAIRGQGRLNEQFF
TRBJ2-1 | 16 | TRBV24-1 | CATSVSGLSSYNEQFF
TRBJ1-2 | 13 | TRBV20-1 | CSASTLGDYGYTF
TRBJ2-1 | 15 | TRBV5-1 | CASRWPGGAYNEQFF
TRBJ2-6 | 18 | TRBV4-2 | CASSQDPHSSSGANVLTF
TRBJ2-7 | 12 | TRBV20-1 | CSAQLVSAQQYF
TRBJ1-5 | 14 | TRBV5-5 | CASSLRGAEQPQHF
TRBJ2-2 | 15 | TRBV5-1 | CASRLAGGNTGELFF
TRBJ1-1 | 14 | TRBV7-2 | CASTFGSLNTEAFF
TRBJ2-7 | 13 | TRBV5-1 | CASSLDASYEQYF
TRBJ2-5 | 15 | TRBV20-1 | CSAPRTGRKQETQYF
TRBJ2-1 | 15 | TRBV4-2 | CASSQSGTGVFEQFF
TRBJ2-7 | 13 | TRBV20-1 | CSARVSPGPEQYF